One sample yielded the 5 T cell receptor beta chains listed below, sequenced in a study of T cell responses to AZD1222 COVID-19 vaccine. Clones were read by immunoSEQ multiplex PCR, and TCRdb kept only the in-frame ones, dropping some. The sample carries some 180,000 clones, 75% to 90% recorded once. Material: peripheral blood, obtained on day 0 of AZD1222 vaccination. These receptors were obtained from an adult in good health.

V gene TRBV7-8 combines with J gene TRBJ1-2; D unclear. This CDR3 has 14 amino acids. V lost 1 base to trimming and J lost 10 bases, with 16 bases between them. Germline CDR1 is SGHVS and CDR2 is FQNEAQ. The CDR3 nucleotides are TGTGCCAGCAGCTTAGGGAGGTCCGTTCTATCCTACACCTTC. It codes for CASSLGRSVLSYTF.

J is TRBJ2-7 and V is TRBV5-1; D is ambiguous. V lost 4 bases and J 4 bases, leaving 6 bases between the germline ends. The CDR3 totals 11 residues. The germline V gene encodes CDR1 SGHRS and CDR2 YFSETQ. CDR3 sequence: CASSLYYEQYF. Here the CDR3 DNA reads TGCGCCAGCAGCCTGTATTACGAGCAGTACTTC.

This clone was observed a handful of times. For the CDR3, the DNA is TGTGCCTGGAGTGGGGACCCCGGCACAGATACGCAGTATTTT. This sequence encodes CAWSGDPGTDTQYF. This rearrangement joins TRBV30 to TRBJ2-3; D tentatively reads TRBD1 or TRBD2 (5 bases each). The germline gives CDR1 GTSNPN, CDR2 SVGIG (reference sequence). V was trimmed by 1 base and J by 1 base, leaving 9 bases between them. The CDR3 runs 14 residues.

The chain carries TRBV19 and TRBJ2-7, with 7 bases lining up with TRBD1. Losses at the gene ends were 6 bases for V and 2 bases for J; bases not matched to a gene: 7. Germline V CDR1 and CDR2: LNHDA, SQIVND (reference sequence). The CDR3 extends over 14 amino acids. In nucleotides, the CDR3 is TGTGCCAGTAGCAACCGGGACAGACCCTACGAGCAGTACTTC. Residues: CASSNRDRPYEQYF.

CDR3 region: CASSTKGGGYF. The CDR3 coding sequence is TGTGCCAGCAGCACGAAGGGCGGGGGTTACTTC. The V call is TRBV28, the J call TRBJ2-7; 7 bases fit TRBD2. In germline, CDR1 is MDHEN, CDR2 SYDVKM. The CDR3 is 11 amino acids. V trimming: 6 bases; J trimming: 13 bases; junction bases outside the gene matches: 9.